These 17 T cell receptor beta chains came from one sample sequenced in a study of CD8 T cells in Susac syndrome. The authors reverse transcribed 0.5 to 1 ug RNA with random hexamers. From the immunoSEQ multiplex PCR reads, TCRdb called clonotypes with MiXCR, one entry per CDR3 protein. Of about 140,000 distinct CDR3 sequences in the sample, just under 95% were seen once. The sample was CD4+ T cells from PBMCs. These receptors came from a human donor with Susac syndrome.

This chain links TRBV7-2 with TRBJ2-1; 11 bases are shared with TRBD2. V gave up 3 bases and J gave up 16 bases; unmatched junction bases: 11. Germline assignment: CDR1 SGHTA and CDR2 FQGNSA. The CDR3 is 14 amino acids. The CDR3 DNA follows: TGTGCCAGCAGCTTCCGCGGACTAGCGGGCCTTCTTTTCTTC. The encoded protein is CASSFRGLAGLLFF. Drawing the rest from reference TRBV7-2 and TRBJ2-1, the complete variable domain is GAGVSQSPSNKVTEKGKDVELRCDPISGHTALYWYRQSLGQGLEFLIYFQGNSAPDKSGLPSDRFSAERTGGSVSTLTIQRTQQEDSAVYLCASSFRGLAGLLFFGPGTRLTVL.

The chain links TRBV7-2 to TRBJ2-1; D is possibly TRBD1 or TRBD2 (7 bases each). The CDR3 has 15 amino acids. The V end was cut by 3 bases, the J end by 5 bases, with 14 bases between. Germline CDR1 is SGHTA and CDR2 is FQGNSA. The chain's CDR3 is CASSFGRGPDNEQFF. The CDR3 DNA reads TGTGCCAGCAGCTTTGGGAGGGGGCCGGACAATGAGCAGTTCTTC. The full variable domain, with the rest looked up from reference TRBV7-2 and TRBJ2-1, is GAGVSQSPSNKVTEKGKDVELRCDPISGHTALYWYRQSLGQGLEFLIYFQGNSAPDKSGLPSDRFSAERTGGSVSTLTIQRTQQEDSAVYLCASSFGRGPDNEQFFGPGTRLTVL.

The rearrangement joins TRBV20-1 to TRBJ2-5; D gene uncertain. The CDR3 covers 13 residues. V was pared by 3 bases and J by 0 bases, with 8 bases between. Germline lookup yields CDR1 DFQATT and CDR2 SNEGSKA (reference sequence). CDR3 residues: CSASGSYQETQYF. CDR3 bases: TGCAGTGCTAGTGGTTCGTACCAAGAGACCCAGTACTTC.

The V gene is TRBV29-1, the J gene TRBJ1-2; no definite D call. From germline, CDR1 is SQVTM and CDR2 ANQGSEA. V lost 0 bases, J lost 9 bases, and 8 bases lay in between. The CDR3 consists of 11 residues. This chain's CDR3 is CSVEDAVSYTF. CDR3 DNA sequence: TGCAGCGTTGAAGATGCTGTTAGCTACACCTTC.

The V gene is TRBV29-1, the J gene TRBJ2-7, with a weak D call TRBD2 (6 bases). Trimming stripped 4 bases from V and 5 bases from J, with 15 bases between. Germline values: CDR1 SQVTM, CDR2 ANQGSEA. The CDR3 has 13 amino acids. CDR3 coding DNA: TGCAGCGTTGGGGAAGGGTGGGGGGACGAGCAGTACTTC. Translated: CSVGEGWGDEQYF.

This chain connects TRBV7-3 to TRBJ2-7, with TRBD1 identical over 8 bases. Trimming cost V 5 bases and J 3 bases; bases outside gene matches: 3. CDR3 length equals 13 residues. Germline V CDR1 and CDR2: SGHTA, FQGTGA. As DNA, the CDR3 is TGTGCCAGCAGCCTTGGGACAGGCTACGAGCAGTACTTC. It is translated as CASSLGTGYEQYF.

The chain is built from TRBV6-4 and TRBJ1-2, with 7 bases lining up with TRBD1. This CDR3 has 14 residues. The V gene's germline CDR1 is MRHNA and CDR2 SNTAGT. V was clipped by 2 bases and J by 8 bases; unmatched bases: 8. The CDR3 DNA follows: TGTGCCAGCAGTGACGACAGGGAGGGTCGCGGCTACACCTTC. Residues: CASSDDREGRGYTF.

The rearrangement joins TRBV28 to TRBJ2-3; 11 nucleotides match TRBD2. The CDR3 length is 14 residues. CDR1 and CDR2 (germline): MDHEN, SYDVKM. The V segment lost 6 bases and the J segment 4 bases; nucleotides outside the gene matches: 3. CDR3 bases: TGTGCCAGCAGCCTAGCGGGGGGCCCAGATACGCAGTATTTT. This sequence encodes CASSLAGGPDTQYF.

V gene TRBV4-1 combines with J gene TRBJ2-1; TRBD2 aligns across 8 bases. Germline assignment: CDR1 MGHRA and CDR2 YSYEKL. This CDR3 has 14 residues. V trimming: 8 bases; J trimming: 2 bases; junction bases outside the gene matches: 5. The CDR3 loop is CASAGTSTYNEQFF. The CDR3 bases are TGCGCCAGCGCTGGGACTAGTACCTACAATGAGCAGTTCTTC.

V gene TRBV2 combines with J gene TRBJ2-7, with D unclear. There are 10 residues in the CDR3. Germline assignment: CDR1 SNHLY and CDR2 FYNNEI. The V end lost 4 bases, the J end lost 7 bases, and 5 bases lay between the germline ends. The CDR3 is CASSGFEQYF. As DNA, the CDR3 is TGTGCCAGCAGTGGTTTTGAGCAGTACTTC. The variable domain in full, with the rest retrieved from reference TRBV2 and TRBJ2-7, is EPEVTQTPSHQVTQMGQEVILRCVPISNHLYFYWYRQILGQKVEFLVSFYNNEISEKSEIFDDQFSVERPDGSNFTLKIRSTKLEDSAMYFCASSGFEQYFGPGTRLTVT.

The chain's CDR3 is CASSFVAGGHNEQFF. The CDR3 DNA is TGTGCCAGCAGTTTTGTGGCGGGAGGACACAATGAGCAGTTCTTC. This chain links TRBV12-3 or TRBV12-4 with TRBJ2-1; 8 nucleotides match TRBD2. V shed 3 bases, J shed 5 bases, and the junction held 6 bases outside the gene matches. This CDR3 spans 15 amino acids.

This sequence joins TRBV20-1 and TRBJ2-5, with TRBD2 matching 7 bases. J lost 4 bases, V lost 5 bases, and 7 bases had no gene match. The length of the CDR3 is 13 residues. The germline V gene encodes CDR1 DFQATT and CDR2 SNEGSKA (reference sequence). As DNA, the CDR3 is TGCAGTGCTCCTCTAGGCGGGAGAGAGACCCAGTACTTC. Its translation is CSAPLGGRETQYF.

This clonotype has just one count. V usage is TRBV7-9 and J usage is TRBJ1-1; D is perhaps TRBD1 (5 bases). The ends were cut back, 3 bases at V and 3 bases at J, with 14 bases in the middle. This CDR3 comprises 15 residues. The germline V gene encodes CDR1 SEHNR and CDR2 FQNEAQ (reference sequence). The CDR3 loop is CASSLGRGGDTEAFF. The CDR3 DNA sequence: TGTGCCAGCAGCTTGGGTAGGGGAGGGGACACTGAAGCTTTCTTT.

The chain uses TRBV20-1 and TRBJ1-2; TRBD1 might be the D (6 bases). The CDR3 spans 15 residues. CDR1 is DFQATT, CDR2 SNEGSKA, per germline (reference sequence). Trimming left V 2 bases short and J 2 bases short, with 15 bases between. This CDR3 reads CSARSHRGTNYGYTF. CDR3 sequence (DNA): TGCAGTGCTAGATCCCATAGGGGGACCAACTATGGCTACACCTTC.

The rearrangement joins TRBV7-3 to TRBJ1-1; no clear D. Looked up from germline, CDR1 is SGHTA and CDR2 is FQGTGA. The ends were cut back, 0 bases at V and 11 bases at J, with 13 bases in the middle. The CDR3 contains 13 residues. This CDR3 reads CASSLTEGNRAFF. Here the CDR3 DNA reads TGTGCCAGCAGCTTAACCGAGGGCAATCGGGCTTTCTTT.

The table lists this clonotype with a count of one. This chain uses TRBV28 with TRBJ1-4, with TRBD1 matching over 8 bases. The germline V gene has CDR1 MDHEN and CDR2 SYDVKM. The CDR3 consists of 14 residues. The V gene end was trimmed by 5 bases and the J gene end by 7 bases; junction bases not matched to a gene: 6. The CDR3 sequence: CASSIQGAFEKLFF. CDR3 bases: TGTGCCAGCAGTATCCAGGGGGCGTTTGAAAAACTGTTTTTT.

The chain is built from TRBV29-1 and TRBJ1-1; 7 nucleotides match TRBD1. After removal of 5 bases from V and 3 bases from J, the junction contained 9 bases not matched to a gene. Germline V gene sequence: CDR1 SQVTM, CDR2 ANQGSEA. The CDR3 is made up of 14 amino acids. Here the CDR3 reads CSVILQGMDTEAFF. CDR3 nucleotides: TGCAGCGTTATACTACAGGGGATGGACACTGAAGCTTTCTTT.